This T cell receptor (beta chain) was recovered during a study of post-analysis software for immune sequencing data. Study conclusions and caveats: A few TRBV segments occurring more often in patients than controls included TRBV5-6, TRBV5-1 and TRBV20-1.

TCR beta cDNA libraries included unique molecular identifiers. TCRdb used MiXCR to reprocess the PCR reads, holding one entry per CDR3 protein. This table has fewer than 850,000 distinct CDR3 sequences, 30% appearing once. This clonotype was observed a handful of times. Its target is unknown. V shed 0 bases, J shed 5 bases, and the junction held 5 bases outside the gene matches. Germline V gene data show CDR1 as SGHRS and CDR2 as YFSETQ. This CDR3 contains 16 residues. The sequenced material came from blood. This clonotype originated in a girl aged 10 to 17 with multiple sclerosis. The chain employs TRBV5-1 and TRBJ2-1; 10 positions match TRBD2. CDR3 residues: CASSLVGLAINNEQFF. CDR3 DNA: TGCGCCAGCAGCTTGGTGGGACTAGCGATCAACAATGAGCAGTTCTTC.